This TCR beta chain is drawn from a study of T cell responses to AZD1222 COVID-19 vaccine. General study results and limits: In the spike-specific TCR repertoire, nearly half reportedly target unmutated variant regions. Donors were chiefly white British, with a greater number of females, and clonal diversity was perhaps underestimated.

Details on this clone: The antigen remains undetermined.

The table came from immunoSEQ multiplex PCR; TCRdb's copy has only in-frame clones and leaves some out. The sample has around 140,000 clones, more than 85% seen once; the top ten hold less than 6.5%. Source: peripheral blood, taken on day 0 of AZD1222 vaccination. This receptor was obtained from an adult in good health.

CDR3 loop: CASSFSGGEHNSPLHF. As DNA, the CDR3 is TGTGCCAGCAGTTTCTCCGGGGGCGAACATAATTCACCCCTCCACTTT. The rearrangement joins TRBV28 to TRBJ1-6, with a possible D match to TRBD1 (6 bases). V lost 3 bases to trimming and J lost 5 bases, with 14 bases between them. Germline V CDR1 and CDR2: MDHEN, SYDVKM. The CDR3 extends over 16 amino acids.